The rows below give T cell receptor beta chains drawn from one sample of a study of blood T cells in healthy people across ages. In TCRdb, the 5' RACE reads were re-called with MiXCR into one record per CDR3 protein. This sample carries about 400,000 distinct CDR3 sequences, roughly half of them seen once, and the ten largest clones take under 65%. The sample comprised blood. The origin of the receptors is a man aged 60 to 69 in good health. Both conserved end residues are part of each CDR3. The order of the fields is D gene, J gene, V gene, clone size, CDR3 DNA, CDR3 protein. D genes are given only for firm matches. Size tells how often a clone was seen (once, few, many) or the class of an expanded clone, and some rows leave it out.

d_gene: NA; j_gene: TRBJ1-6; v_gene: TRBV20-1; abundance: NA; CDR3nt: TGCAGTGCTTCGGGCAGTCTTAATTCACCCCTCCACTTT; CDR3aa: CSASGSLNSPLHF
d_gene: NA; j_gene: TRBJ2-3; v_gene: TRBV11-2; abundance: few; CDR3nt: TGTGCCAGCAGCTTAGTCCTCAGTGGAAGGCGGGGTGCAGATACGCAGTATTTT; CDR3aa: CASSLVLSGRRGADTQYF
d_gene: NA; j_gene: TRBJ2-7; v_gene: TRBV20-1; abundance: NA; CDR3nt: TGCAGTGCTAGAATCCTCTACGAGCGGTACTTC; CDR3aa: CSARILYERYF
d_gene: TRBD1; j_gene: TRBJ1-2; v_gene: TRBV12-3/TRBV12-4; abundance: NA; CDR3nt: TGTGCCAGCAGTTTGGGACAGGGGGACGACTATGGCTACACCTTC; CDR3aa: CASSLGQGDDYGYTF
d_gene: NA; j_gene: TRBJ1-1; v_gene: TRBV20-1; abundance: NA; CDR3nt: TGCAGTGCTAGGCTTAGGCCGGCGGGGGAAGCGAACACTGAAGCTTTCTTT; CDR3aa: CSARLRPAGEANTEAFF
d_gene: TRBD1; j_gene: TRBJ2-7; v_gene: TRBV7-7; abundance: NA; CDR3nt: TGTGCCAGCAGCGCAATAACCCCGGGACAGTTAGCCTACGAGCAGTACTTC; CDR3aa: CASSAITPGQLAYEQYF
d_gene: TRBD2; j_gene: TRBJ2-1; v_gene: TRBV20-1; abundance: NA; CDR3nt: TGCAGTGCTAGAGGCGGGGGACTAGCGACCTCCTACAATGAGCAGTTCTTC; CDR3aa: CSARGGGLATSYNEQFF
d_gene: NA; j_gene: TRBJ1-1; v_gene: TRBV7-2; abundance: NA; CDR3nt: TGTGCCAGCAGCTTACGGAGACGGTTGAACACTGAAGCTTTCTTT; CDR3aa: CASSLRRRLNTEAFF
d_gene: TRBD2; j_gene: TRBJ2-7; v_gene: TRBV10-2; abundance: few; CDR3nt: TGCGCCAGCAGTGAGTTTAGCGGGGGCTGGTTCGAGCAGTACTTC; CDR3aa: CASSEFSGGWFEQYF
d_gene: NA; j_gene: TRBJ2-5; v_gene: TRBV6-6; abundance: few; CDR3nt: TGTGCCAGCAGTTACTTAGGCCAGGGACAAGAGACCCAGTACTTC; CDR3aa: CASSYLGQGQETQYF
d_gene: TRBD2; j_gene: TRBJ2-1; v_gene: TRBV4-3; abundance: NA; CDR3nt: TGCGCCAGCAGCCAAGATATCGGGACTAGATCCCGGTCCTACAATGAGCAGTTCTTC; CDR3aa: CASSQDIGTRSRSYNEQFF
d_gene: TRBD2; j_gene: TRBJ2-1; v_gene: TRBV2; abundance: NA; CDR3nt: TGTGCCAGCAGTGAAAGCGGGAGCTTTTACAATGAGCAGTTCTTC; CDR3aa: CASSESGSFYNEQFF
d_gene: TRBD1; j_gene: TRBJ2-1; v_gene: TRBV20-1; abundance: NA; CDR3nt: TGCAGTGCTCCCCTCACCAGGGGGCCTAACAATGAGCAGTTCTTC; CDR3aa: CSAPLTRGPNNEQFF
d_gene: NA; j_gene: TRBJ2-5; v_gene: TRBV7-9; abundance: NA; CDR3nt: TGTGCCAGCAGCTCCTCACCTACAGGGAGACAGTACTTC; CDR3aa: CASSSSPTGRQYF
d_gene: TRBD1; j_gene: TRBJ1-2; v_gene: TRBV29-1; abundance: NA; CDR3nt: TGCAGCGTTGAGTCACAGGGGGAAAGGGGCTACACCTTC; CDR3aa: CSVESQGERGYTF
d_gene: NA; j_gene: TRBJ2-7; v_gene: TRBV20-1; abundance: few; CDR3nt: TGCAGTGGTCGGGGCACCTACGAGCAGTACTTC; CDR3aa: CSGRGTYEQYF
d_gene: TRBD2; j_gene: TRBJ2-5; v_gene: TRBV27; abundance: NA; CDR3nt: TGTGCCAGCAGTTTATCAGCGGGGGACCAAGAGACCCAGTACTTC; CDR3aa: CASSLSAGDQETQYF
d_gene: NA; j_gene: TRBJ2-7; v_gene: TRBV12-3/TRBV12-4; abundance: few; CDR3nt: TGTGCCAGCAGTTTCGGGGGACCCAGGGTCCCCTACGAGCAGTACTTC; CDR3aa: CASSFGGPRVPYEQYF
d_gene: TRBD1; j_gene: TRBJ2-7; v_gene: TRBV7-2; abundance: few; CDR3nt: TGTGCCAGCAGTTACCCGGGACAGGGCTACGAGCAGTACTTC; CDR3aa: CASSYPGQGYEQYF
d_gene: NA; j_gene: TRBJ2-3; v_gene: TRBV5-1; abundance: few; CDR3nt: TGTGCCAGCAGCCTACGGGGGGCTGGCACAGATACGCAGTATTTT; CDR3aa: CASSLRGAGTDTQYF
d_gene: TRBD2; j_gene: TRBJ2-6; v_gene: TRBV11-3; abundance: NA; CDR3nt: TGTGCCAGCAGCGGCCGTAGCGGGAAGCCCGGGGCCAACGTCCTGACTTTC; CDR3aa: CASSGRSGKPGANVLTF
d_gene: TRBD2; j_gene: TRBJ2-1; v_gene: TRBV25-1; abundance: NA; CDR3nt: TGTGCCAGCAGTGTGGGGGGGGGACCCTACAATGAGCAGTTCTTC; CDR3aa: CASSVGGGPYNEQFF
d_gene: TRBD1; j_gene: TRBJ2-7; v_gene: TRBV6-2/TRBV6-3; abundance: few; CDR3nt: TGTGCCAGCAGCCCGGTGGGACAGGGAGGATCCGAGCAGTACTTC; CDR3aa: CASSPVGQGGSEQYF
d_gene: TRBD2; j_gene: TRBJ2-3; v_gene: TRBV2; abundance: NA; CDR3nt: TGTGCCAGCAGACTGATAGCGGGCCGCACAGATACGCAGTATTTT; CDR3aa: CASRLIAGRTDTQYF